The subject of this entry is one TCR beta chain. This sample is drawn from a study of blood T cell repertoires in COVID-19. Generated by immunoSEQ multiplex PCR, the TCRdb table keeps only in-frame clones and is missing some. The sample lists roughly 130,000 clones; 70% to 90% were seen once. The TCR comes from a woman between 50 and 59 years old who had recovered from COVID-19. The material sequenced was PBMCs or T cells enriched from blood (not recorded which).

The CDR3 region has the DNA TGCGCCAGCAGCCAAGATTCCCCGGCCGGGGAGCTGTTTTTT. This translates into CASSQDSPAGELFF. The V gene is TRBV4-3, the J gene TRBJ2-2; D is ambiguous. CDR1 is LGHNA and CDR2 is YSLEER in the germline V gene. This CDR3 has 14 residues. V lost 0 bases and J lost 6, with 8 bases in between.